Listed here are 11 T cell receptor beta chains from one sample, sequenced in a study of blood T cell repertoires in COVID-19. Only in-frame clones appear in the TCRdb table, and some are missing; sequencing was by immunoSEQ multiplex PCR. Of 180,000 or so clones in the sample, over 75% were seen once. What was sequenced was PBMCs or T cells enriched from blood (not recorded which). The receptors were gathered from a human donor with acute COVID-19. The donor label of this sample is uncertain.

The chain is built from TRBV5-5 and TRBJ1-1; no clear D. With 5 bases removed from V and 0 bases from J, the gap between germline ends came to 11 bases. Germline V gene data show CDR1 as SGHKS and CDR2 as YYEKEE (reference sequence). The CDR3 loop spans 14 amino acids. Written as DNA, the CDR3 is TGTGCCAGCAGTCCCCGACAACTGAACACTGAAGCTTTCTTT. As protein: CASSPRQLNTEAFF. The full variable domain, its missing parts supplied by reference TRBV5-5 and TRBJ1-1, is DAGVTQSPTHLIKTRGQQVTLRCSPISGHKSVSWYQQVLGQGPQFIFQYYEKEERGRGNFPDRFSARQFPNYSSELNVNALLLGDSALYLCASSPRQLNTEAFFGQGTRLTVV.

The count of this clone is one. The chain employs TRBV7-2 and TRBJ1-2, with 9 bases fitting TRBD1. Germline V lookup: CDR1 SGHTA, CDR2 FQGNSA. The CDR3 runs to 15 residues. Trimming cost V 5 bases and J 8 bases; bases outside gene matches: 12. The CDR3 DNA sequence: TGTGCCAGCAGCCCAAAACAGGGGGCGATTGGCGGCTACACCTTC. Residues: CASSPKQGAIGGYTF.

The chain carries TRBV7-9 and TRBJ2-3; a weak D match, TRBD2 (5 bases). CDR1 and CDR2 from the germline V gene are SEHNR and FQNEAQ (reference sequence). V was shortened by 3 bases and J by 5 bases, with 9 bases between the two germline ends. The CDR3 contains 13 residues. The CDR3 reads CASSFEGGDTQYF. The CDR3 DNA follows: TGTGCCAGCAGCTTCGAGGGCGGAGATACGCAGTATTTT.

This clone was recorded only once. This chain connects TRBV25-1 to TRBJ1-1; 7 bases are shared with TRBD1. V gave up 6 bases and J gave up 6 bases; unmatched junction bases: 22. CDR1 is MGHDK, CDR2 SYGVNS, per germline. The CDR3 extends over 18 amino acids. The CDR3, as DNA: TGTGCCAGCAGCCTGAGGAGACAGGGCCTATTCCCGGGCCCTGAAGCTTTCTTT. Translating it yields CASSLRRQGLFPGPEAFF.

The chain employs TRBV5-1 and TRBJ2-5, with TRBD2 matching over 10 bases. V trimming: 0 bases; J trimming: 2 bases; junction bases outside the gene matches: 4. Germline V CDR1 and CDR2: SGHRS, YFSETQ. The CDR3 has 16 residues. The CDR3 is CASSLDVAGGQETQYF. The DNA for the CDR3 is TGCGCCAGCAGCTTGGATGTAGCGGGGGGTCAAGAGACCCAGTACTTC.

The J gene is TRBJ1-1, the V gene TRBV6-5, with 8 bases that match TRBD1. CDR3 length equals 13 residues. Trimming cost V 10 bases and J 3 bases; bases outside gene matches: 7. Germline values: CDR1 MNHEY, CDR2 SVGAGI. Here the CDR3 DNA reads TGTGCCATCGACAGGGGATGGGACACTGAAGCTTTCTTT. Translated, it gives CAIDRGWDTEAFF.

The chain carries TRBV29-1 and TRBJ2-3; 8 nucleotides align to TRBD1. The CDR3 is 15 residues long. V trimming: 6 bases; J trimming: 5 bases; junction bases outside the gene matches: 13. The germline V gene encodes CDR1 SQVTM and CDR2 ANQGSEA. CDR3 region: CSVIGQGGPEDTQYF. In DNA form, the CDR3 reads TGCAGCGTCATAGGACAGGGTGGACCGGAAGATACGCAGTATTTT.

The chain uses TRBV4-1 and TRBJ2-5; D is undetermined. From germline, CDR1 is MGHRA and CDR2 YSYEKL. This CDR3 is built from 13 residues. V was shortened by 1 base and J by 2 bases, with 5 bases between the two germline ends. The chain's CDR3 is CASSQGLQETQYF. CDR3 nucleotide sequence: TGCGCCAGCAGCCAAGGACTGCAAGAGACCCAGTACTTC.

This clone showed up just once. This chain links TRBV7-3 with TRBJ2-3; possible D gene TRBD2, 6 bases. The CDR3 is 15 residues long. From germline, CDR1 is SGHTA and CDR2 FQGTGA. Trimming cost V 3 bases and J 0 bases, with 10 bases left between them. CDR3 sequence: CASSLTGGSTDTQYF. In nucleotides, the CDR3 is TGTGCCAGCAGCTTGACCGGGGGTAGCACAGATACGCAGTATTTT.

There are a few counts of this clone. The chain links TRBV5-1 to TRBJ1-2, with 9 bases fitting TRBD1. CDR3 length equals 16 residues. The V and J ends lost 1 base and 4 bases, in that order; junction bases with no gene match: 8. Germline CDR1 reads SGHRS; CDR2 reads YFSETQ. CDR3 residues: CASSLSGTGNTYGYTF. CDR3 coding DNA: TGCGCCAGCAGCTTGTCAGGGACAGGGAATACCTATGGCTACACCTTC.

The CDR3: CASSLGSGGQLNEQFF. CDR3 DNA: TGTGCCAGCAGCTTGGGAAGCGGGGGGCAACTTAATGAGCAGTTCTTC. The V call is TRBV7-3, the J call TRBJ2-1, with 9 bases that match TRBD2. V shed 3 bases, J shed 7 bases, and the junction held 10 bases outside the gene matches. The CDR3 covers 16 residues. Germline V lookup: CDR1 SGHTA, CDR2 FQGTGA. Full variable domain (missing parts from reference TRBV7-3 and TRBJ2-1): GAGVSQTPSNKVTEKGKYVELRCDPISGHTALYWYRQSLGQGPEFLIYFQGTGAADDSGLPNDRFFAVRPEGSVSTLKIQRTERGDSAVYLCASSLGSGGQLNEQFFGPGTRLTVL.